The rows below give T cell receptor beta chains drawn from one sample of a study of blood T cells in healthy people across ages. Using its own MiXCR run on the 5' RACE reads, TCRdb lists one record per CDR3 protein. The data hold 1.5 million to 2 million distinct CDR3 sequences, with 40% to 55% observed a single time. Sequenced material: blood. Receptor source: a woman aged 35 to 49 in good health. The CDR3 runs from the conserved cysteine through the conserved F or W. The D gene is left open where the match is weak. The size of a clone is reported for some rows only, either as once, few or many, or as a class for expanded clones.

V,J,size,D,CDR3,DNA
TRBV20-1,TRBJ1-5,-,-,CSAREAGGRPNQPQHF,TGCAGTGCGAGGGAAGCCGGCGGCAGACCCAATCAGCCCCAGCATTTT
TRBV28,TRBJ2-7,-,-,CASSFGGTGQREQYF,TGTGCCAGCAGTTTCGGGGGGACGGGACAGAGAGAGCAGTACTTC
TRBV20-1,TRBJ2-6,-,-,CSARVAGTGANVLTF,TGCAGTGCTAGAGTGGCAGGGACTGGGGCCAACGTCCTGACTTTC
TRBV29-1,TRBJ2-1,-,-,CSVEVAGVGNNEQFF,TGCAGCGTTGAAGTGGCAGGGGTGGGTAACAATGAGCAGTTCTTC
TRBV6-2/TRBV6-3,TRBJ1-1,-,-,CASRPRAREDTEAFF,TGTGCCAGCAGACCACGGGCCCGGGAGGACACTGAAGCTTTCTTT
TRBV5-1,TRBJ2-5,-,-,CASSLSPTGSRETQYF,TGCGCCAGCAGCTTGTCCCCGACGGGCTCGAGGGAGACCCAGTACTTC
TRBV20-1,TRBJ2-1,-,-,CSARGFVGRPGAALYNEQFF,TGCAGTGCTAGAGGATTCGTGGGAAGGCCGGGCGCGGCCCTCTACAATGAGCAGTTCTTC
TRBV12-3/TRBV12-4,TRBJ2-5,few,-,CASSFGGPTQETQYF,TGTGCCAGCAGTTTTGGCGGGCCTACCCAAGAGACCCAGTACTTC
TRBV4-1,TRBJ1-2,few,-,CASSFRDTKANYGYTF,TGCGCCAGCAGCTTCCGGGACACCAAAGCTAACTATGGCTACACCTTC
TRBV25-1,TRBJ1-1,once,-,CASSELGGGGRAFF,TGTGCCAGCAGTGAATTGGGGGGAGGGGGTAGAGCTTTCTTT
TRBV5-6,TRBJ1-1,-,TRBD1,CASSLHRGAEAFF,TGTGCCAGCAGCCTCCACAGGGGGGCTGAAGCTTTCTTT
TRBV28,TRBJ2-7,-,TRBD2,CASSPGGGEGYEQYF,TGTGCCAGCAGTCCTGGCGGAGGGGAGGGTTACGAGCAGTACTTC
TRBV2,TRBJ2-7,once,TRBD2,CASSDSGGGREAYEQYF,TGTGCCAGCAGTGATTCTGGCGGGGGGCGAGAAGCCTACGAGCAGTACTTC
TRBV29-1,TRBJ2-5,-,-,CSVVGGPNLVGETQYF,TGCAGCGTTGTGGGGGGTCCCAACCTGGTGGGGGAGACCCAGTACTTC
TRBV20-1,TRBJ1-2,-,TRBD1,CSARVKHQGEGYTF,TGCAGTGCTAGGGTAAAACATCAGGGGGAAGGCTACACCTTC
TRBV29-1,TRBJ2-1,-,-,CSGNDWDTGYNEQFF,TGCAGCGGAAACGACTGGGATACGGGTTACAATGAGCAGTTCTTC
TRBV2,TRBJ2-1,-,-,CASSQTKQEYNEQFF,TGTGCCAGCAGCCAGACTAAGCAAGAGTACAATGAGCAGTTCTTC
TRBV5-6,TRBJ2-7,-,-,CASSEGTFGEQYF,TGTGCCAGCAGCGAAGGGACCTTTGGTGAGCAGTACTTC
TRBV28,TRBJ2-4,-,-,CASSFRVEDIQYF,TGTGCCAGCAGTTTCCGGGTGGAGGACATTCAGTACTTC
TRBV12-3/TRBV12-4,TRBJ1-5,-,-,CASSLTGYSQPQHF,TGTGCCAGCAGTTTAACCGGGTACAGTCAGCCCCAGCATTTT
TRBV7-2,TRBJ2-5,-,TRBD1,CASSLQGASGETQYF,TGTGCCAGCAGCCTACAGGGGGCGAGTGGGGAGACCCAGTACTTC
TRBV27,TRBJ1-2,few,-,CASSLNMYSYGYTF,TGTGCCAGCAGCCTAAATATGTACTCCTATGGCTACACCTTC
TRBV4-2,TRBJ2-1,-,TRBD1,CASSQEPDRGANEQFF,TGTGCCAGCAGCCAAGAGCCGGACAGGGGGGCCAATGAGCAGTTCTTC
TRBV9,TRBJ2-1,-,TRBD2,CASSVGASGGYEQFF,TGTGCCAGCAGCGTAGGGGCTAGCGGGGGCTATGAGCAGTTCTTC
TRBV24-1,TRBJ1-2,-,-,CATSGGSLYGYTF,TGTGCCACCAGTGGAGGGTCTCTCTATGGCTACACCTTC
TRBV7-2,TRBJ2-1,-,-,CASSLNSPPNEQFF,TGTGCCAGCAGCTTAAACTCCCCCCCCAATGAGCAGTTCTTC
TRBV27,TRBJ1-2,-,-,CASSLNAQGNYGYTF,TGTGCCAGCAGTTTAAACGCGCAGGGGAACTATGGCTACACCTTC
TRBV15,TRBJ1-5,-,-,CATSRDLTDPNQPQHF,TGTGCCACCAGCAGAGATTTGACAGACCCAAATCAGCCCCAGCATTTT
TRBV5-5,TRBJ1-2,-,-,CASSLRNRVNGYTF,TGTGCCAGCAGCCTCAGGAACAGAGTGAATGGCTACACCTTC
TRBV7-8,TRBJ1-2,-,-,CASSPQRGPGAVYGYTF,TGTGCCAGCAGCCCACAGAGGGGTCCGGGGGCGGTCTATGGCTACACCTTC
TRBV10-3,TRBJ2-3,-,-,CAINSQVLTDTQYF,TGTGCCATCAATTCTCAGGTCCTCACAGATACGCAGTATTTT
TRBV7-9,TRBJ2-6,few,TRBD1,CASSRNRGTGANVLTF,TGTGCCAGCAGCCGCAACAGGGGGACTGGGGCCAACGTCCTGACTTTC
TRBV5-1,TRBJ1-1,-,TRBD1,CASSLETGIDQAFF,TGCGCCAGCAGCTTGGAGACAGGGATCGACCAAGCTTTCTTT